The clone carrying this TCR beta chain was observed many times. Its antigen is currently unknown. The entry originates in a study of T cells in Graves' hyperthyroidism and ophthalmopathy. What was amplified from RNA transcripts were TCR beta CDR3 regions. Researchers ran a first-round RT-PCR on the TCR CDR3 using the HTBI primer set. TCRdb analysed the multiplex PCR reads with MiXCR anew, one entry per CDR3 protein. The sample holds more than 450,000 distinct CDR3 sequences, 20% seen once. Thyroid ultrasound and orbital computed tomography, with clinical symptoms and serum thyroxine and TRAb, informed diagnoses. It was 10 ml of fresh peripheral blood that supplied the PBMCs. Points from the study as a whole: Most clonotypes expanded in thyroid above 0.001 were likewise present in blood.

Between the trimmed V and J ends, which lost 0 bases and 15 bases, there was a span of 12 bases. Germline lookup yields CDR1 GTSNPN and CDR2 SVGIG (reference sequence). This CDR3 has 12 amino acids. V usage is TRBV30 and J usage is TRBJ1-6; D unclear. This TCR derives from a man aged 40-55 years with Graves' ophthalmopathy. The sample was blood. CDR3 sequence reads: CAWSVLGNDLHF. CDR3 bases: TGTGCCTGGAGTGTACTAGGGAATGACCTCCACTTT.